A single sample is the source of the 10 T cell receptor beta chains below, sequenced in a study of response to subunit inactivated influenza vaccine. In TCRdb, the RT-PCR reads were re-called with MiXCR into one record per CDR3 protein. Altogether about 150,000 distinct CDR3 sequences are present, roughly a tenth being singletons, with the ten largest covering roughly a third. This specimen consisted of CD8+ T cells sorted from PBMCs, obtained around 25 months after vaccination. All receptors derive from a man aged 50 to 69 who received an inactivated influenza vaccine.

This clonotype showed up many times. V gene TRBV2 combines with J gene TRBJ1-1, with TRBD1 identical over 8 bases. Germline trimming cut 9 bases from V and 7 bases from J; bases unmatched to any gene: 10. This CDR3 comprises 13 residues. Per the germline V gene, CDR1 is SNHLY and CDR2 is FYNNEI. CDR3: CASPGAGGNEAFF. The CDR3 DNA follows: TGTGCCAGTCCCGGGGCAGGGGGCAATGAAGCTTTCTTT.

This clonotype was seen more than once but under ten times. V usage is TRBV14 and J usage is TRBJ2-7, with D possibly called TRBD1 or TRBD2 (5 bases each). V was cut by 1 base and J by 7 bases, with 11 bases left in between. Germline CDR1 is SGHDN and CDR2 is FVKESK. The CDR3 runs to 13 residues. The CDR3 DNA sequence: TGTGCCAGCAGCCAAGGGATGAGGGGAGAGCAGTACTTC. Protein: CASSQGMRGEQYF.

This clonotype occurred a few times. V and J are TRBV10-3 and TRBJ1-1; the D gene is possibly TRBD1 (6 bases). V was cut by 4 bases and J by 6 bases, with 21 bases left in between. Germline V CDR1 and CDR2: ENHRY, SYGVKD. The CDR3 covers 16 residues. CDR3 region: CAISGPATGREAEAFF. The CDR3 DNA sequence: TGTGCCATCAGTGGTCCCGCGACAGGACGGGAGGCTGAAGCTTTCTTT.

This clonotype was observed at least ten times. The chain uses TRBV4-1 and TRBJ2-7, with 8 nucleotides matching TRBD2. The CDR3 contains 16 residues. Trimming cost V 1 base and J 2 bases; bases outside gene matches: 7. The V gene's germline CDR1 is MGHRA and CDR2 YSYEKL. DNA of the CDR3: TGCGCCAGCAGCCAAGGTGGTAGCGGGATGGCCTACGAGCAGTACTTC. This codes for CASSQGGSGMAYEQYF.

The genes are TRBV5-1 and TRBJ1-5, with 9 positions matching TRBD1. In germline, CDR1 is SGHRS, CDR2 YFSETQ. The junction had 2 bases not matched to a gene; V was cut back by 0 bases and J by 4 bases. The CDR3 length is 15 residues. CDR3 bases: TGCGCCAGCAGCTTGGGGACAGGGGAAAATCAGCCCCAGCATTTT. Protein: CASSLGTGENQPQHF.

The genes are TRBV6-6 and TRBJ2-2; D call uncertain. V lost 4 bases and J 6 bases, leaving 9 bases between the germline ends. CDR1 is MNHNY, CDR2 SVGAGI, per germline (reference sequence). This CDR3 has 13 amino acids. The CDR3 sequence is CASSSDLAGELFF. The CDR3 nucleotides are TGTGCCAGCAGTTCTGACTTGGCCGGGGAGCTGTTTTTT.

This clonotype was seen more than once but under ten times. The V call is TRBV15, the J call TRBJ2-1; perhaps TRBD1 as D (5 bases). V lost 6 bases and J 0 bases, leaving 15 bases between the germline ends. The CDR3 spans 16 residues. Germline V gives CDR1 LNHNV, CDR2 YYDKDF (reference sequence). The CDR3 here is CATRTTHGASYNEQFF. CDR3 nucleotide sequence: TGTGCCACCAGAACCACACATGGGGCCTCCTACAATGAGCAGTTCTTC.

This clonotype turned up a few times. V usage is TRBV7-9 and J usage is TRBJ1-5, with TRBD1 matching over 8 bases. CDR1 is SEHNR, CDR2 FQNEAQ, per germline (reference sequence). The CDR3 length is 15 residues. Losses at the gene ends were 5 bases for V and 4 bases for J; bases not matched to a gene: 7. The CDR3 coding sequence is TGTGCCAGCAGCATCGGGACAGGAGAAAATCAGCCCCAGCATTTT. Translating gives CASSIGTGENQPQHF.

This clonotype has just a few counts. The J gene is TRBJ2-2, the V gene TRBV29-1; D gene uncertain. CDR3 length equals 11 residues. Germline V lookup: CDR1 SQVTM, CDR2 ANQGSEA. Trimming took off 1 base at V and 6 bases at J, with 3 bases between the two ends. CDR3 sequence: CSVEVSGELFF. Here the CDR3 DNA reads TGCAGCGTTGAAGTCTCCGGGGAGCTGTTTTTT.

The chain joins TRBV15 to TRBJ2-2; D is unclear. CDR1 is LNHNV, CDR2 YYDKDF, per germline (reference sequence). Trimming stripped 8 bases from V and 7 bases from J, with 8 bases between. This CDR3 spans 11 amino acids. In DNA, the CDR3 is TGTGCCACCGTGTACAACGGGGAGCTGTTTTTT. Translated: CATVYNGELFF.